A selection of T cell receptor beta chains follows, all from one sample in a study of shared clonotypes between healthy human individuals. Libraries were prepared by immunoSEQ multiplex PCR; TCRdb keeps only in-frame clonotypes and omits some of them. The data show 1,500,000 or so clones, with 96% seen just once and roughly 1.1% held by the top ten. The sample taken for sequencing was naive CD4+ T cells sorted from blood. These receptor sequences come from a man aged 25 to 40 in good health. Each CDR3 is given with its conserved first and last residue. D genes are given only for firm matches. Size is omitted from some rows. Given values are once, few, many or a class for expanded clones.

abundance	d_gene	v_gene	j_gene	CDR3aa	CDR3nt
-	TRBD1	TRBV2	TRBJ2-7	CASSSGTGTYEQYF	TGTGCCAGCAGCTCCGGGACAGGGACCTACGAGCAGTACTTC
once	-	TRBV5-4	TRBJ2-7	CASSPTIHEQYF	TGTGCCAGCAGCCCCACTATCCACGAGCAGTACTTC
-	TRBD2	TRBV4-1	TRBJ2-5	CASSQVLAGGSGQETQYF	TGCGCCAGCAGCCAAGTCCTAGCGGGAGGTTCGGGCCAAGAGACCCAGTACTTC
-	-	TRBV11-2	TRBJ1-4	CASSLGRSGIAEKLFF	TGTGCCAGCAGCTTAGGGAGATCAGGGATCGCTGAAAAACTGTTTTTT
few	-	TRBV6-1	TRBJ1-5	CACSKTINQPQHF	TGTGCCTGCTCTAAAACGATCAATCAGCCCCAGCATTTT
-	-	TRBV4-3	TRBJ2-6	CASSQQVTGPSGANVLTF	TGCGCCAGCAGCCAACAGGTTACAGGACCGTCTGGGGCCAACGTCCTGACTTTC
-	TRBD2	TRBV7-7	TRBJ2-3	CASSLGIAGGPADTQYF	TGTGCTAGCAGCTTAGGAATCGCGGGAGGGCCCGCAGATACGCAGTATTTT
-	TRBD2	TRBV2	TRBJ2-7	CASSSLSGSHGYEQYF	TGTGCCAGCAGTAGTCTTAGCGGGTCACACGGCTACGAGCAGTACTTC
-	-	TRBV5-1	TRBJ2-1	CASSFEIMQAAYNEQFF	TGCGCCAGCAGCTTTGAGATTATGCAGGCAGCCTACAATGAGCAGTTCTTC
once	-	TRBV7-3	TRBJ2-1	CASSLFGSSYNEQFF	TGTGCCAGCAGCTTATTTGGGAGCTCCTACAATGAGCAGTTCTTC
-	TRBD1	TRBV6-1	TRBJ1-1	CASSEEMRQGRTEAFF	TGTGCCAGCAGTGAAGAAATGAGACAGGGGCGTACTGAAGCTTTCTTT
-	TRBD2	TRBV7-2	TRBJ2-7	CASSFSSGVSYEQYF	TGTGCCAGCAGCTTCTCGAGCGGGGTGTCCTACGAGCAGTACTTC
-	-	TRBV11-3	TRBJ2-2	CASSRDMRNTGELFF	TGTGCCAGCAGCCGGGACATGAGGAACACCGGGGAGCTGTTTTTT
-	-	TRBV9	TRBJ2-7	CASSVDPARYEQYF	TGTGCCAGCAGCGTAGACCCAGCGCGCTACGAGCAGTACTTC
-	TRBD2	TRBV9	TRBJ2-3	CASSVELANTQYF	TGTGCCAGCAGCGTAGAACTAGCGAATACGCAGTATTTT
once	-	TRBV5-1	TRBJ2-5	CASSLEGRQETQYF	TGCGCCAGCAGCTTGGAGGGCAGACAAGAGACCCAGTACTTC